This TCR beta chain was obtained from a study of shared clonotypes between healthy human individuals. Assay: immunoSEQ multiplex PCR; the TCRdb copy retains only in-frame clones and omits some. The table includes more than 850,000 clones, about four fifths detected once. Specimen: memory CD4+ T cells from PBMCs. Subset given: CD45RA-negative fraction. The clonotype comes from a man younger than 35 in good health. Some clones in this sample may be carry-over from other donors' samples.

DNA of the CDR3: TGTGCCAGCAGCGGGACAGTCAATTCACCCCTCCACTTT. Protein sequence: CASSGTVNSPLHF. This rearrangement joins TRBV6-5 to TRBJ1-6, with TRBD1 identical over 7 bases. V trimming: 6 bases; J trimming: 7 bases; junction bases outside the gene matches: 3. The CDR3 covers 13 residues. CDR1 MNHEY and CDR2 SVGAGI come from the germline V gene.